One sample yielded the 8 T cell receptor beta chains listed below, sequenced in a study of blood T cell repertoires in COVID-19. Clones were sequenced by immunoSEQ multiplex PCR, and TCRdb holds only the in-frame ones, with some missing. The sample consists of about 39,000 clones, about 87% of them appearing once. Sequenced sample: peripheral blood. These receptors all come from a man aged 45-65 years with active or convalescent COVID-19.

The rearrangement uses TRBV20-1 and TRBJ2-7; D gene uncertain. The germline V gene encodes CDR1 DFQATT and CDR2 SNEGSKA (reference sequence). The CDR3 is 11 amino acids. V lost 6 bases and J lost 5, with 11 bases in between. The CDR3 here is CSALNPHEQYV. Here the CDR3 DNA reads TGCAGTGCACTCAACCCCCACGAGCAGTACGTC.

V and J are TRBV11-3 and TRBJ2-3; 7 nucleotides align to TRBD1. The germline V gene has CDR1 SGHNT and CDR2 YENEEA. V trimming: 5 bases; J trimming: 2 bases; junction bases outside the gene matches: 7. There are 15 residues in the CDR3. In DNA form, the CDR3 reads TGTGCCAGCAGCCAACGGACAGGATACACAGATACGCAGTATTTT. It specifies CASSQRTGYTDTQYF.

This clone was observed a single time. The chain recombines TRBV25-1 with TRBJ1-3; a weak D match, TRBD1 (5 bases). The germline V gene has CDR1 MGHDK and CDR2 SYGVNS. CDR3 size: 16 residues. Trimming shortened V by 4 bases and J by 0 bases, and 13 bases separated the two germline ends. CDR3 in amino acids: CASSVDSSFSGNTIYF. CDR3 nucleotides: TGTGCCAGCAGTGTTGACAGCAGTTTCTCTGGAAACACCATATATTTT.

The V and J genes are TRBV28 and TRBJ2-1; the match to TRBD2 covers 9 bases. V gave up 3 bases and J gave up 5 bases; unmatched junction bases: 8. The V gene's germline CDR1 is MDHEN and CDR2 SYDVKM. The CDR3 has 16 amino acids. In DNA, the CDR3 is TGTGCCAGCAGTTTTTGGGCTAGCGGGATCGACAATGAGCAGTTCTTC. Residues: CASSFWASGIDNEQFF. Full variable domain (rest looked up from reference TRBV28 and TRBJ2-1): DVKVTQSSRYLVKRTGEKVFLECVQDMDHENMFWYRQDPGLGLRLIYFSYDVKMKEKGDIPEGYSVSREKKERFSLILESASTNQTSMYLCASSFWASGIDNEQFFGPGTRLTVL.

This clone was seen once. The V and J genes are TRBV18 and TRBJ2-1; D perhaps matches TRBD1 (5 bases). The V end was cut by 3 bases, the J end by 8 bases, with 17 bases between. CDR3 length: 15 residues. The germline V gene has CDR1 KGHSH and CDR2 LQKENI. Written as DNA, the CDR3 is TGTGCCAGCTCACCCCCGGCAGGGCAGGGCGATGAGCAGTTCTTC. Residues: CASSPPAGQGDEQFF.

The chain employs TRBV7-3 and TRBJ2-2; 7 nucleotides align to TRBD1. The J segment lost 5 bases and the V segment lost 0 bases, leaving 6 bases of the junction unmatched. Germline V gene lookup returns CDR1 SGHTA and CDR2 FQGTGA. The CDR3 consists of 16 residues. CDR3 coding DNA: TGTGCCAGCAGCTTAACTGGACAGGTCGGGACCGGGGAGCTGTTTTTT. It specifies CASSLTGQVGTGELFF.

The V call is TRBV3-1 (or the pseudogene TRBV3-2), the J call TRBJ2-5, with D possibly being TRBD2 (5 bases). V lost 8 bases to trimming and J lost 3 bases, with 10 bases between them. CDR1 and CDR2 from the germline V gene are LGHDT and YNNKEL (reference sequence). The CDR3 has 12 residues. The chain's CDR3 is CASVGDKETQYF. In nucleotides, the CDR3 is TGTGCCAGCGTCGGGGATAAAGAGACCCAGTACTTC.

The V call is TRBV27, the J call TRBJ2-7; TRBD2 might be the D (5 bases). The CDR3 runs 13 residues. CDR1 is MNHEY and CDR2 is SMNVEV in the germline V gene (reference sequence). V lost 4 bases and J lost 1, with 8 bases in between. The DNA of the CDR3 is TGTGCCAGCAGTTGGACTCCTTCCTACGAGCAGTACTTC. Translation: CASSWTPSYEQYF.